The 14 T cell receptor beta chains reported below all come from one sample, sequenced in a study of blood T cell repertoires in COVID-19. The method was immunoSEQ multiplex PCR; TCRdb's version includes in-frame clones alone and lacks a portion of them. The table lists about 170,000 clones, approximately 80% of them singletons, with roughly 9.1% in the top ten. Material for sequencing was peripheral blood. Receptors were obtained from a woman older than 75 with active or convalescent COVID-19.

The chain is built from TRBV3-1 (or the pseudogene TRBV3-2) and TRBJ1-2; a possible D gene is TRBD1 (6 bases). V dropped 4 bases and J dropped 7 bases, with 19 bases sitting between them. The length of the CDR3 is 15 residues. Germline V gene sequence: CDR1 LGHDT, CDR2 YNNKEL (reference sequence). The CDR3 DNA sequence: TGTGCCAGCAGCCGAGGGACATTAGGGGAGGGTGGCTACACCTTC. This sequence encodes CASSRGTLGEGGYTF.

The chain joins TRBV5-4 to TRBJ1-2; a possible D gene is TRBD1 (5 bases). V was shortened by 3 bases and J by 3 bases, with 15 bases between the two germline ends. This CDR3 comprises 15 residues. CDR1 and CDR2 from the germline V gene are SGHNT and YYREEE (reference sequence). CDR3 DNA sequence: TGTGCCAGCAGCTGGGAAGGTGGGGCGGACTATGGCTACACCTTC. It specifies CASSWEGGADYGYTF. Using reference TRBV5-4 and TRBJ1-2 for the parts outside the CDR3, the full variable domain is ETGVTQSPTHLIKTRGQQVTLRCSSQSGHNTVSWYQQALGQGPQFIFQYYREEENGRGNFPPRFSGLQFPNYSSELNVNALELDDSALYLCASSWEGGADYGYTFGSGTRLTVV.

CDR3 sequence: CASNNQGAYEQYF. CDR3 nucleotide sequence: TGTGCCAGCAACAATCAGGGGGCCTACGAGCAGTACTTC. The rearrangement uses TRBV5-6 and TRBJ2-7; 7 bases are shared with TRBD1. CDR1 SGHDT and CDR2 YYEEEE come from the germline V gene. V gave up 6 bases and J gave up 2 bases; unmatched junction bases: 5. CDR3 length: 13 amino acids.

The chain carries TRBV13 and TRBJ2-3; D gene unclear. Germline V gene data show CDR1 as PRHDT and CDR2 as FYEKMQ (reference sequence). Between the trimmed V and J ends, which lost 7 bases and 3 bases, there was a span of 11 bases. The CDR3 loop spans 13 amino acids. CDR3 DNA: TGTGCCAGCAAGCCCCCGATGACAGATACGCAGTATTTT. Its protein is CASKPPMTDTQYF.

The CDR3 reads CSGGGGEKLFF. The CDR3 DNA reads TGCAGCGGCGGGGGTGGTGAAAAACTGTTTTTT. The chain has TRBV29-1 and TRBJ1-4; a possible D gene is TRBD1 (5 bases). Germline CDR1 SQVTM, CDR2 ANQGSEA. This CDR3 is built from 11 residues. V lost 7 bases and J 7 bases, leaving 10 bases between the germline ends.

This clone was found once. The chain links TRBV23-1 to TRBJ1-3, with 9 bases identical to TRBD1. TRBV23-1 is assigned to the ORF class and has an uncertain function. V lost 4 bases to trimming and J lost 4 bases; unmatched junction nucleotides: 5. This CDR3 spans 15 amino acids. This CDR3 reads CASSRTGVEGNTIYF. DNA of the CDR3: TGCGCCAGCAGTCGGACAGGGGTGGAGGGAAACACCATATATTTT.

V usage is TRBV2 and J usage is TRBJ1-1; D is unresolved. This CDR3 has 12 residues. V lost 6 bases and J lost 4, with 9 bases in between. CDR1 and CDR2 from the germline V gene are SNHLY and FYNNEI. CDR3 bases: TGTGCCAGCAGCCTCACCGGCACTGAAGCTTTCTTT. Protein product: CASSLTGTEAFF.

This clone came up a few times. V is TRBV5-1 and J is TRBJ2-7, with 8 bases identical to TRBD2. Germline assignment: CDR1 SGHRS and CDR2 YFSETQ. CDR3 length: 14 residues. Losses at the gene ends were 2 bases for V and 5 bases for J; bases not matched to a gene: 6. In DNA form, the CDR3 reads TGCGCCAGCAGCTTTCACGGGGGGGAGGACGAGCAGTACTTC. Its protein is CASSFHGGEDEQYF. The full variable domain, in which reference TRBV5-1 and TRBJ2-7 provide the parts outside the CDR3, is KAGVTQTPRYLIKTRGQQVTLSCSPISGHRSVSWYQQTPGQGLQFLFEYFSETQRNKGNFPGRFSGRQFSNSRSEMNVSTLELGDSALYLCASSFHGGEDEQYFGPGTRLTVT.

The gene calls are TRBV6-2 or TRBV6-3 and TRBJ1-1; 12 nucleotides line up with TRBD1. The CDR3 consists of 16 residues. V was clipped by 7 bases and J by 3 bases; unmatched bases: 9. Germline CDR1 and CDR2: MNHEY and SVGEGT. Here the CDR3 reads CASTPGGTGGDTEAFF. Written as DNA, the CDR3 is TGTGCCAGCACCCCAGGGGGGACAGGGGGCGACACTGAAGCTTTCTTT.

The chain is built from TRBV6-5 and TRBJ1-2, with a possible D match to TRBD1 (5 bases). There are 14 residues in the CDR3. V was clipped by 0 bases and J by 2 bases, with 7 bases between them. In germline, CDR1 is MNHEY, CDR2 SVGAGI. The CDR3 loop is CASSYSGGNYGYTF. DNA of the CDR3: TGTGCCAGCAGTTACTCGGGGGGGAACTATGGCTACACCTTC.

The gene calls are TRBV10-3 and TRBJ2-7; possibly TRBD2 for D (6 bases). This CDR3 spans 16 amino acids. CDR1 and CDR2 from the germline V gene are ENHRY and SYGVKD. V lost 6 bases and J lost 5, with 23 bases in between. CDR3 DNA sequence: TGTGCCATCAGCCCGACCGGGGGTGTCATCTCAGACGAGCAGTACTTC. Its protein is CAISPTGGVISDEQYF.

The J gene is TRBJ2-7, the V gene TRBV6-6, with 7 bases identical to TRBD2. Germline-derived CDR1 and CDR2 are MNHNY and SVGAGI (reference sequence). V lost 4 bases and J lost 3; bases outside the gene matches: 6. There are 14 residues in the CDR3. The CDR3 nucleotides read TGTGCCAGCAGTTTCCTTAGCGGGTTCTACGAGCAGTACTTC. It translates to CASSFLSGFYEQYF.

The chain is built from TRBV10-3 and TRBJ1-3; perhaps TRBD1 as D (6 bases). Germline V gene sequence: CDR1 ENHRY, CDR2 SYGVKD. The CDR3 length is 14 residues. V was cut by 7 bases and J by 4 bases, with 14 bases left in between. Written as DNA, the CDR3 is TGTGCCATCAAGGACAGAGACTTAGGAAACACCATATATTTT. Residues: CAIKDRDLGNTIYF.

V usage is TRBV7-2 and J usage is TRBJ2-1; perhaps TRBD1 as D (5 bases). Deletions cut 2 bases from V and 5 bases from J, with 7 bases between. The CDR3 is 13 residues long. Germline V lookup: CDR1 SGHTA, CDR2 FQGNSA. In DNA form, the CDR3 reads TGTGCCAGCAGCTTAAGGGGCGACAATGAGCAGTTCTTC. Translation gives CASSLRGDNEQFF. Combining the CDR3 with reference TRBV7-2 and TRBJ2-1 gives the whole variable domain GAGVSQSPSNKVTEKGKDVELRCDPISGHTALYWYRQSLGQGLEFLIYFQGNSAPDKSGLPSDRFSAERTGGSVSTLTIQRTQQEDSAVYLCASSLRGDNEQFFGPGTRLTVL.